The rows below give T cell receptor beta chains drawn from one sample of a study of tumor and adjacent non-tumor tissue in lung cancer. One entry per CDR3 protein results from TCRdb running MiXCR on the multiplex PCR reads. The top ten clones hold around 13% of a sample with fewer than 80,000 distinct CDR3 sequences, approximately 71% of them seen once. The specimen sequenced was lung tumor tissue. These receptors came from a woman in her 70s with non-small cell lung cancer. Each CDR3 is given with its conserved first and last residue. The D gene is left open where the match is weak. Clone size is shown for a subset of rows, as once, few, many or a class of expanded clone.

NA TRBJ2-5 TRBV11-2 NA 15 TGTGCCAGCAGCCCGGGGGAGACCATACAAGAGACCCAATACTTC CASSPGETIQETQYF
NA TRBJ2-1 TRBV7-9 TRBD2 17 TGTGCCAGCATTTCCTACCGGACTAGCGGGGTCTACAATGAGCAGTTCTTC CASISYRTSGVYNEQFF
NA TRBJ2-4 TRBV12-3/TRBV12-4 NA 14 TGTGCCAACAGTTTAGGACTACCCAAAAACATTCAGTACTTC CANSLGLPKNIQYF
NA TRBJ2-1 TRBV29-1 NA 13 TGCAGCGTTGCACGGGAGTCGGTCGATGAGCAGTTCTTC CSVARESVDEQFF
NA TRBJ2-2 TRBV29-1 NA 13 TGCAGCGTTTTCAGGGTGAACACCGAGGAGCTGTTTTTT CSVFRVNTEELFF
NA TRBJ2-1 TRBV28 TRBD2 16 TGTACCAGCAGTCCCACCCGGGGGGAGCGGAGGTCCGAGCAGTTCTTC CTSSPTRGERRSEQFF
many TRBJ2-5 TRBV28 NA 14 TGTGCCAGCAGCTCTCGGCCAGGGATCGAGACCCAGTACTTC CASSSRPGIETQYF
NA TRBJ2-1 TRBV4-2 TRBD1 16 TGTGCCAGCAGCAACGCAACAGGGGGCACCGACAATGAGCAGTTTTTC CASSNATGGTDNEQFF
NA TRBJ1-3 TRBV6-1 NA 12 TGTGCCAGCAGTGACTTAAGAAACACCGTATATTTT CASSDLRNTVYF
NA TRBJ2-1 TRBV20-1 NA 13 TGCAGTGCTAGAAATCGCAGTCCGGGCAAGCAGTTCTTC CSARNRSPGKQFF
many TRBJ2-3 TRBV4-1 TRBD2 19 TGCGCCAGCAGCCATCCGGGACTAGCGGGAGGGCCAAACACAGATACGCAGTATTTT CASSHPGLAGGPNTDTQYF
NA TRBJ1-2 TRBV11-2 NA 14 TGTGCCAGCAGCTTATTACCCCGGGAACGGGGCTACGCCTTC CASSLLPRERGYAF
NA TRBJ2-5 TRBV5-6 TRBD1 14 TGTGCCAGCAGCTTGGTAAACAGGGGAGAGGCCCAGTACTTC CASSLVNRGEAQYF
NA TRBJ2-7 TRBV12-3/TRBV12-4 TRBD1 14 TGTGCCAGGAAACCAACGGACAGGGTTTACGAGCAGTACTTC CARKPTDRVYEQYF
NA TRBJ2-2 TRBV29-1 TRBD2 16 TGCAGCATTGAGCTCACTAGCGGGAGATACTCCGGGGAGCTGTTTTTT CSIELTSGRYSGELFF
few TRBJ2-5 TRBV5-1 NA 14 TGCGCCAGCAGCTTGGGACCAGAACAAGAGACCCAGTACTTC CASSLGPEQETQYF
NA TRBJ2-1 TRBV11-3 NA 15 TGTGTCAGTAGCCCTGATTACAGAGGATACAATGAGCAGTTCTTC CVSSPDYRGYNEQFF
NA TRBJ1-4 TRBV28 TRBD1 15 TGTGTCAGCGGTACTCCGACAGGGGATAATGAAAAATTGTTTTTT CVSGTPTGDNEKLFF
NA TRBJ2-5 TRBV11-1 TRBD2 15 TGTTACAGCAGCTTAAAGGCGGGAGGGCAAGAGACCCAGTACTTC CYSSLKAGGQETQYF
NA TRBJ1-1 TRBV6-6 NA 16 TGTGTCGACAGTTACTCGAGGTCGGGACGTGGCACTGAAGCTTTCTTT CVDSYSRSGRGTEAFF
many TRBJ2-3 TRBV28 NA 11 TGTGCCGTTCGGAGCACAGATACGCAGTATTTT CAVRSTDTQYF
NA TRBJ1-2 TRBV6-5 NA 16 TGTGCCAGCAGGCAGGGTGGGCAGGGAGCTAGCTATGGCTACACTTTC CASRQGGQGASYGYTF
large TRBJ2-1 TRBV11-1 NA 13 TGTGCCAGCAGTTACCTTTCCCGGGGTGAGCAGTTCTTC CASSYLSRGEQFF
NA TRBJ1-1 TRBV7-9 NA 15 TGTGCCAGCAGCTCAGTGGTATTGCGGAACACTGAAGCTTTCTTT CASSSVVLRNTEAFF